One sample yielded the 26 T cell receptor beta chains listed below, sequenced in a study of T cells in Graves' hyperthyroidism and ophthalmopathy. RNA transcripts served as the template for amplifying TCR beta CDR3 regions. With the HTBI primer set, the TCR CDR3 went through a first round of RT-PCR. MiXCR, run by TCRdb on the multiplex PCR reads, gives a single entry per CDR3 protein. The sample has hundreds of thousands of distinct CDR3 sequences, around 15% seen once. Input material: blood. The origin of the receptors is a woman between 25 and 40 years old with Graves' hyperthyroidism.

The chain uses TRBV9 and TRBJ2-2; 9 bases map to TRBD2. CDR3 length: 16 residues. Germline V gene sequence: CDR1 SGDLS, CDR2 YYNGEE. Germline trimming cut 0 bases from V and 1 base from J; bases unmatched to any gene: 1. CDR3 sequence: CASSVASGKNTGELFF. Here the CDR3 DNA reads TGTGCCAGCAGCGTAGCTAGCGGGAAGAACACCGGGGAGCTGTTTTTT. The whole variable domain, remainder taken from reference TRBV9 and TRBJ2-2, is DSGVTQTPKHLITATGQRVTLRCSPRSGDLSVYWYQQSLDQGLQFLIQYYNGEERAKGNILERFSAQQFPDLHSELNLSSLELGDSALYFCASSVASGKNTGELFFGEGSRLTVL.

There are many counts of this clonotype. The chain joins TRBV10-3 to TRBJ2-1; 10 bases agree with TRBD2. The germline V gene encodes CDR1 ENHRY and CDR2 SYGVKD. The CDR3 has 15 amino acids. V lost 3 bases, J lost 5 bases, and 4 bases stayed unmatched. The CDR3 is CAISELAGPNNEQFF. The CDR3 DNA follows: TGTGCCATCAGTGAACTAGCGGGGCCTAACAATGAGCAGTTCTTC.

This clonotype has a count of ten or more. This chain joins TRBV30 and TRBJ1-1, with 10 bases aligning to TRBD1. This CDR3 has 13 amino acids. J was trimmed by 5 bases and V by 3 bases; bases with no gene match: 3. Germline CDR1 and CDR2: GTSNPN and SVGIG (reference sequence). CDR3 protein: CAWRGQGRTEAFF. The CDR3 bases are TGTGCCTGGAGGGGACAGGGGAGGACTGAAGCTTTCTTT.

In this sample, this clonotype turned up many times. The chain combines TRBV27 with TRBJ2-5; 9 nucleotides agree with TRBD2. There are 17 residues in the CDR3. Germline trimming cut 5 bases from V and 4 bases from J; bases unmatched to any gene: 14. Germline CDR1 reads MNHEY; CDR2 reads SMNVEV (reference sequence). The CDR3 reads CASSRSGRGGFGETQYF. The CDR3 DNA reads TGTGCCAGCAGTCGTAGCGGGAGAGGGGGCTTTGGAGAGACCCAGTACTTC.

The CDR3 sequence: CSARDAGTKTTEAFF. The CDR3 coding sequence is TGCAGTGCTAGAGATGCCGGGACAAAGACCACTGAAGCTTTCTTT. This chain uses TRBV20-1 with TRBJ1-1; a possible D gene is TRBD1 (6 bases). This CDR3 is 15 amino acids long. The germline V gene has CDR1 DFQATT and CDR2 SNEGSKA (reference sequence). The V end was cut by 0 bases, the J end by 4 bases, with 15 bases between.

This chain links TRBV6-2 or TRBV6-3 with TRBJ2-7, with D possibly being TRBD2 (6 bases). CDR1 and CDR2 (germline): MNHEY, SVGEGT. Between the trimmed V and J ends, which lost 6 bases and 3 bases, there was a span of 12 bases. This CDR3 spans 13 amino acids. CDR3 in amino acids: CASSEGLNYEQYF. DNA of the CDR3: TGTGCCAGCAGCGAAGGACTAAACTACGAGCAGTACTTC.

The table lists this clonotype with many counts. The CDR3 DNA follows: TGTGCCAGCAGCTTAAACCCGGGAGCCAACACAGATACGCAGTATTTT. It specifies CASSLNPGANTDTQYF. The rearrangement links TRBV7-3 to TRBJ2-3, with D possibly TRBD2 on 6 matching bases. The V gene's germline CDR1 is SGHTA and CDR2 FQGTGA. V lost 1 base to trimming and J lost 2 bases, with 13 bases between them. The CDR3 has 16 amino acids.

This chain joins TRBV20-1 and TRBJ1-2, with D uncertain. Germline V gene sequence: CDR1 DFQATT, CDR2 SNEGSKA (reference sequence). The CDR3 covers 12 residues. Trimming removed 7 bases at V and 2 bases at J, with 11 bases between. DNA for the CDR3: TGCAGTGTCGACGGTATGAACTATGGCTACACCTTC. It translates to CSVDGMNYGYTF.

This clonotype was seen at least ten times. V is TRBV15 and J is TRBJ1-3; D unresolved. The germline CDR1 and CDR2 sequences are LNHNV and YYDKDF (reference sequence). Trimming took 5 bases from V and 3 from J, leaving 17 bases between them. There are 16 residues in the CDR3. For the CDR3, the DNA is TGTGCCACCAGCCGGAGGAAGGGTGTAGATGGAAACACCATATATTTT. Translated, it gives CATSRRKGVDGNTIYF.

V gene TRBV28 combines with J gene TRBJ2-2; 8 positions match TRBD1. This CDR3 is built from 14 residues. CDR1 and CDR2 from the germline V gene are MDHEN and SYDVKM. The trim removed 10 bases at V and 3 bases at J, leaving 7 bases unmatched. The CDR3 protein is CATLDRAHTGELFF. DNA of the CDR3: TGTGCCACCCTGGACAGGGCGCACACCGGGGAGCTGTTTTTT.

This clonotype was detected many times. The V call is TRBV10-3, the J call TRBJ2-3; 7 bases are a match to TRBD1. The CDR3 extends over 15 amino acids. The trim removed 7 bases at V and 4 bases at J, leaving 11 bases unmatched. Germline V gene sequence: CDR1 ENHRY, CDR2 SYGVKD. CDR3 loop: CAINPGKGAADTQYF. CDR3 bases: TGTGCCATCAACCCAGGGAAGGGGGCGGCAGATACGCAGTATTTT.

This clonotype appeared many times. The J gene is TRBJ2-1, the V gene TRBV28, with TRBD2 matching over 10 bases. CDR1 is MDHEN and CDR2 is SYDVKM in the germline V gene. The CDR3 sequence is 15 residues long. Trimming cost V 9 bases and J 5 bases; bases outside gene matches: 10. Here the CDR3 reads CASRYGTSANNEQFF. The CDR3 DNA reads as TGTGCCAGTCGATATGGGACTAGCGCCAACAATGAGCAGTTCTTC.

In its sample, this clonotype was seen many times. The V and J genes are TRBV6-1 and TRBJ2-1; TRBD1 is a possible D gene (6 bases). Germline-derived CDR1 and CDR2 are MNHNS and SASEGT. Trimming stripped 0 bases from V and 9 bases from J, with 15 bases between. The CDR3 loop spans 15 amino acids. The CDR3 DNA sequence: TGTGCCAGCAGTGAAGCGAGGACAGCCTGGAGTGAGCAGTTCTTC. This translates into CASSEARTAWSEQFF.

In regard to this clonotype: A read error may be the cause here, since a much bigger clone is one base away. The conserved final phenylalanine or tryptophan is absent from the CDR3, which likely points to a read error. The chain uses TRBV30 and TRBJ1-5, with 7 bases that match TRBD1. Germline assignment: CDR1 GTSNPN and CDR2 SVGIG (reference sequence). The V segment lost 2 bases and the J segment 7 bases; nucleotides outside the gene matches: 5. This CDR3 has 13 amino acids. CDR3 nucleotides: TGTGCCTGGAGTCCCAGGGGGGACCAGCCCCAGCATCTT. It translates to CAWSPRGDQPQHL.

The J gene is TRBJ1-4, the V gene TRBV11-2; D gene uncertain. Germline CDR1 SGHAT, CDR2 FQNNGV. Trimming stripped 5 bases from V and 0 bases from J, with 13 bases between. The CDR3 length is 16 residues. CDR3 in DNA: TGTGCCAGCAGCCAGCTACGAACTACAACTAATGAAAAACTGTTTTTT. This encodes CASSQLRTTTNEKLFF.

Regarding this clonotype: Germline and junction disagree at one end, which may indicate a read error. V usage is TRBV27 and J usage is TRBJ2-7; TRBD1 might be the D (5 bases). This CDR3 is 14 amino acids long. Germline assignment: CDR1 MNHEY and CDR2 SMNVEV (reference sequence). The DNA for the CDR3 is TGTGCCAGCAGTTTAGCAGGGATCTCCTACGGGCAGTACTTC. Its translation: CASSLAGISYGQYF.

This clonotype has a count of ten or more. The chain uses TRBV13 and TRBJ1-2; no clear D. Deletions cut 3 bases from V and 0 bases from J, with 11 bases between. CDR1 is PRHDT, CDR2 FYEKMQ, per germline (reference sequence). This CDR3 comprises 15 residues. The CDR3 nucleotides are TGTGCCAGCAGCTTCCGTTCACAGACTAACTATGGCTACACCTTC. It yields the protein CASSFRSQTNYGYTF.

The chain has TRBV29-1 and TRBJ2-5, with 7 bases fitting TRBD1. V trimming: 7 bases; J trimming: 5 bases; junction bases outside the gene matches: 10. CDR3 length equals 13 residues. Germline CDR1 reads SQVTM; CDR2 reads ANQGSEA. CDR3 in amino acids: CSGTRQGVETQYF. In DNA, the CDR3 is TGCAGCGGTACCAGACAGGGTGTGGAGACCCAGTACTTC.

The chain carries TRBV18 and TRBJ1-1; TRBD1 matches 7 bases. The CDR3 spans 15 residues. In germline, CDR1 is KGHSH, CDR2 LQKENI. V lost 1 base, J lost 4 bases, and 6 bases stayed unmatched. CDR3 loop: CASSPQTGATTEAFF. The CDR3 DNA is TGTGCCAGCTCACCACAAACAGGGGCGACCACTGAAGCTTTCTTT. Combining the CDR3 with reference TRBV18 and TRBJ1-1 gives the whole variable domain NAGVMQNPRHLVRRRGQEARLRCSPMKGHSHVYWYRQLPEEGLKFMVYLQKENIIDESGMPKERFSAEFPKEGPSILRIQQVVRGDSAAYFCASSPQTGATTEAFFGQGTRLTVV.

This clonotype was seen repeatedly, ten times or more. V usage is TRBV20-1 and J usage is TRBJ1-5; D gene ambiguous. The CDR3 has 15 residues. Germline CDR1 DFQATT, CDR2 SNEGSKA (reference sequence). V was pared by 5 bases and J by 2 bases, with 16 bases between. The CDR3 DNA reads TGCAGTGCTCAGTCCTTAGGGTATGGCAATCAGCCCCAGCATTTT. Translation: CSAQSLGYGNQPQHF.

The chain employs TRBV9 and TRBJ2-7; TRBD2 matches 7 bases. The CDR3 has 15 amino acids. The V and J ends lost 2 bases and 0 bases, in that order; junction bases with no gene match: 5. CDR1 is SGDLS, CDR2 YYNGEE, per germline. CDR3 amino acids: CASSVSGTNSYEQYF. The CDR3 DNA sequence: TGTGCCAGCAGCGTCTCCGGGACTAACTCCTACGAGCAGTACTTC.

This clonotype came up many times. The gene calls are TRBV6-1 and TRBJ1-1, with D unclear. V was clipped by 5 bases and J by 2 bases, with 9 bases between them. The CDR3 has 13 amino acids. The germline CDR1 and CDR2 sequences are MNHNS and SASEGT. CDR3 in DNA: TGTGCCAGCAGTTTTCTCGTTAACACTGAAGCTTTCTTT. Protein sequence: CASSFLVNTEAFF.

This clonotype was counted at least ten times. The V gene is TRBV30, the J gene TRBJ2-7; no firm D call. The CDR3 has 11 residues. Germline values: CDR1 GTSNPN, CDR2 SVGIG (reference sequence). V shed 2 bases and J shed 4 bases, with 6 bases lying between them. This chain's CDR3 is CAWSSVYEQYF. The DNA of the CDR3 is TGTGCCTGGAGTTCCGTGTACGAGCAGTACTTC.

Details on this clonotype: This may stem from a read error, because a much larger clone lies one nucleotide away. V usage is TRBV28 and J usage is TRBJ2-1; no reliable D call. CDR3 length equals 14 residues. From germline, CDR1 is MDHEN and CDR2 SYDVKM. Between the trimmed V and J ends, which lost 2 bases and 2 bases, there was a span of 7 bases. CDR3 sequence (DNA): TGTGCCAGCAGTTTACTAGAGCCCTACAATGAGCAGTTCTTC. It is translated as CASSLLEPYNEQFF.

This clonotype was recorded many times. This chain connects TRBV7-3 to TRBJ2-2; the match to TRBD1 covers 7 bases. CDR1 is SGHTA and CDR2 is FQGTGA in the germline V gene. Trimming at V came to 4 bases and at J to 2 bases, leaving 7 bases not matched to a gene. This CDR3 region has 16 residues. CDR3 amino acids: CASSSIRDRNTGELFF. The CDR3, as DNA: TGTGCCAGCAGCTCGATCAGGGACAGAAACACCGGGGAGCTGTTTTTT.

This clonotype was seen a few times. The gene calls are TRBV25-1 and TRBJ1-6; 7 positions agree with TRBD1. Germline CDR1 and CDR2: MGHDK and SYGVNS. CDR3 length equals 15 residues. V was pared by 4 bases and J by 9 bases, with 9 bases of the junction left unmatched. This CDR3 reads CASSGPTGIRSPLHF. The CDR3 nucleotides are TGTGCCAGCAGTGGCCCGACAGGGATACGTTCACCCCTCCACTTT.